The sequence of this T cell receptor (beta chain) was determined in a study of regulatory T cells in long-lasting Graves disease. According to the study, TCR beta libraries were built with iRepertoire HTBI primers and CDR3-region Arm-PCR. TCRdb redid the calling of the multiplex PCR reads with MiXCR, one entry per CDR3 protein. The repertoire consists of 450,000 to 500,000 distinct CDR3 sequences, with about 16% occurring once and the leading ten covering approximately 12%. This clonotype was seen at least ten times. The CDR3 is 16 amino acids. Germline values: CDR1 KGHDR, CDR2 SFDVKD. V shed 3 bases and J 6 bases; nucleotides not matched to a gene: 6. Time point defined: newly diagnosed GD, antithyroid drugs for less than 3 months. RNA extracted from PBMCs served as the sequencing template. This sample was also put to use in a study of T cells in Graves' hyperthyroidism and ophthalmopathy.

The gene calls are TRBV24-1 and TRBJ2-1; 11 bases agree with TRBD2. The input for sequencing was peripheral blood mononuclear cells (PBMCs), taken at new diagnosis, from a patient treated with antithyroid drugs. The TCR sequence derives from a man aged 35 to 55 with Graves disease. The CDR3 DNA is TGTGCCACCAGTGATGGAGGACTAGCGGGCAGCAATGAGCAGTTCTTC. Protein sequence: CATSDGGLAGSNEQFF.